These T cell receptor beta chains were read from a single sample in a study of blood T cell repertoires in COVID-19. Libraries were prepared by immunoSEQ multiplex PCR; TCRdb keeps only in-frame clonotypes and omits some of them. The sample includes some 180,000 clones, 78% seen only once; the top ten take around 2.8%. Sequencing used peripheral blood. These TCRs come from a woman of 80 years or more with active or convalescent COVID-19. Both conserved end residues are part of each CDR3. A D gene is named only where the DNA matches it firmly. Part of the rows lack a size; the others show once, few, many or a class for expanded clones.

j_call d_call clone_size v_call cdr3_nt cdr3_aa
TRBJ2-7 NA NA TRBV29-1 TGCAGCGTTGATGCGGGCTACGAGCAGTACTTC CSVDAGYEQYF
TRBJ1-2 NA few TRBV3-1/TRBV3-2 TGTGCCAGCAGTCAAGAACCGGGTAACTATGGCTACACCTTC CASSQEPGNYGYTF
TRBJ1-3 NA NA TRBV7-6 TGTGCCAGCAGCTTATCGGGGAACTCTGGAAACACCATATATTTT CASSLSGNSGNTIYF
TRBJ2-7 TRBD1 NA TRBV6-5 TGTGCCAGCAGTACCCCGGGGACAGGATATGAGCAGTACTTC CASSTPGTGYEQYF
TRBJ2-5 TRBD2 NA TRBV4-1 TGCGCCAGCAGGGGACTAGCGGGGGGATCAGAGACCCAGTACTTC CASRGLAGGSETQYF
TRBJ2-7 TRBD2 NA TRBV30 TGTGCCTGGAGGACTAGCGGGGGATCCTACGAGCAGTACTTC CAWRTSGGSYEQYF
TRBJ2-7 NA NA TRBV3-1/TRBV3-2 TGTGCCAGCAGCCAAGAATCGGGCGGGGAATTATACGAGCAGTACTTC CASSQESGGELYEQYF
TRBJ1-3 NA NA TRBV6-5 TGTGCCAGCAGCGCCGGACAGCCAGTCGGAAACACCATATATTTT CASSAGQPVGNTIYF
TRBJ1-6 NA NA TRBV19 TGTGCCAGTAGTATCGAGGGGTTGGGAGGTAATTCACCCCTCCACTTT CASSIEGLGGNSPLHF
TRBJ1-6 NA few TRBV12-3/TRBV12-4 TGTGCCAGCAGTTCACGGGGGGGTTCACCCCTCCACTTT CASSSRGGSPLHF
TRBJ2-1 TRBD1 NA TRBV6-2/TRBV6-3 TGTGCCAGCAGTCGACCGGGACAGTCCTACAATGAGCAGTTCTTC CASSRPGQSYNEQFF
TRBJ2-7 TRBD2 NA TRBV23-1 TGCGCCAGCAGTCAGGGGGGGTGCGAGCAGTACTTC CASSQGGCEQYF
TRBJ2-7 NA NA TRBV30 TGTGCCTGGAGTGGGCCAGGGGCCCCCTACGAGCAGTACTTC CAWSGPGAPYEQYF
TRBJ1-2 TRBD1 NA TRBV28 TGTGCCAGCAGTCCGGGACAGGGTTTTCCTGGCTACACCTTC CASSPGQGFPGYTF
TRBJ1-2 NA once TRBV11-2 TGTGCCAGCAGCTTAGATCCCCAGTATGGCTACACCTTC CASSLDPQYGYTF
TRBJ2-3 TRBD1 NA TRBV9 TGTGCCAGCAGCGTCCAATCCGGGACAGGGAACACAGATACGCAGTATTTT CASSVQSGTGNTDTQYF
TRBJ1-2 NA NA TRBV12-3/TRBV12-4 TGTGCCAGCAGACCGACAGGAATTGATGGCTACACCTTC CASRPTGIDGYTF
TRBJ2-5 TRBD2 NA TRBV5-1 TGCGCCAGCAGCTTGGTGGCTAGCGGGGGGCAAGAGACCCAGTACTTC CASSLVASGGQETQYF
TRBJ2-3 NA NA TRBV6-6 TGTGCCAGCAGTCAGTTTCCTTGGACCGAGGGAAATACGCAGTATTTT CASSQFPWTEGNTQYF
TRBJ1-5 TRBD1 NA TRBV7-9 TGTGCCAGCAGCCAGACAGGGGATGATCAGCCCCAGCATTTT CASSQTGDDQPQHF
TRBJ2-4 NA NA TRBV28 TGTGCCAGCAGTTTTGGGGGCGTTGTAGCCAAAAACATTCAGTACTTC CASSFGGVVAKNIQYF
TRBJ2-5 NA NA TRBV4-1 TGCGCCAGCAGCTCCAAGTCCTCTAGGCCCCAGCTCCAAGAGACCCAGTACTTC CASSSKSSRPQLQETQYF